This entry is about one T cell receptor (beta chain). These data are taken from a study of blood T cell repertoires in COVID-19. Study in general: T cells, B-cell-depleted T cells, or PBMCs supplied cDNA or gDNA.

In the study's own analysis: Quantification of nucleated cells was approximated via reference gene primer amplification. Profiling relied on immunoSEQ multiplex PCR, and the TCRdb table lists in-frame clones only, not all of them. The V and J calls and clone size were taken over from that table, and D and trimming were inferred from the DNA. In the table there are just over 300,000 clones, approximately 90% of which are singletons. This CDR3 has 17 amino acids. Unmatched junction bases numbered 10, after V lost 1 base and J lost 4 bases. Germline V gene lookup returns CDR1 LGHNA and CDR2 YNFKEQ. The TCR originated in a man aged 18 to 29 with active or convalescent COVID-19. Material: peripheral blood. The rearrangement links TRBV4-2 to TRBJ2-3, with TRBD2 matching 8 bases. The CDR3 here is CASSQVGGSGVSDTQYF. The CDR3 region has the DNA TGTGCCAGCAGCCAAGTGGGAGGTAGCGGGGTCTCAGATACGCAGTATTTT.